This is a list of T cell receptor beta chains from one sample in a study of radiotherapy plus CTLA-4 blockade in lung cancer. Sequenced by immunoSEQ multiplex PCR; TCRdb stores in-frame clones only, minus some. The data hold more than 50,000 clones, with approximately 76% observed a single time. This specimen consisted of peripheral blood, obtained from a patient treated with radiotherapy plus ipilimumab. Receptors were obtained from a human donor with non-small cell lung cancer who had a complete response to radiotherapy plus ipilimumab. CDR3s include the opening cysteine and the closing phenylalanine or tryptophan. The D gene is left open where the match is weak. Clone size, where shown, is once, few, many, or a class for clones that have expanded.

size: -
J: TRBJ2-2
D: TRBD2
V: TRBV4-1
CDR3: CASSYSGRGAGELFF
DNA: TGCGCCAGCAGCTATAGCGGGAGGGGTGCCGGGGAGCTGTTTTTT

size: -
J: TRBJ2-7
D: TRBD2
V: TRBV7-3
CDR3: CASSPYGASGRGEQYF
DNA: TGTGCCAGCAGCCCCTACGGGGCTAGCGGGAGAGGAGAGCAGTACTTC

size: -
J: TRBJ1-4
D: -
V: TRBV10-3
CDR3: CAISESSGWSEKLFF
DNA: TGTGCCATCAGTGAGTCGTCAGGGTGGAGTGAAAAACTGTTTTTT

size: -
J: TRBJ2-1
D: -
V: TRBV18
CDR3: CASSHAWGPYNEQFF
DNA: TGTGCCAGCTCTCATGCTTGGGGGCCTTACAATGAGCAGTTCTTC

size: -
J: TRBJ2-3
D: -
V: TRBV4-1
CDR3: CASSQVSGYTDTQYF
DNA: TGCGCCAGCAGCCAAGTTAGCGGATACACAGATACGCAGTATTTT

size: -
J: TRBJ2-7
D: -
V: TRBV18
CDR3: CASSPYTSYEQYF
DNA: TGTGCCAGCTCACCATACACGTCCTACGAGCAGTACTTC

size: -
J: TRBJ2-6
D: -
V: TRBV28
CDR3: CASRTATSGANVLTF
DNA: TGTGCCAGCAGGACAGCAACGTCTGGGGCCAACGTCCTGACTTTC

size: -
J: TRBJ1-1
D: TRBD1
V: TRBV5-1
CDR3: CASRGPGQGMDTEAFF
DNA: TGCGCCAGCAGAGGGCCGGGACAGGGGATGGACACTGAAGCTTTCTTT

size: -
J: TRBJ2-5
D: -
V: TRBV2
CDR3: CASSTEGTQYF
DNA: TGTGCCAGCAGCACGGAGGGGACCCAGTACTTC

size: -
J: TRBJ2-2
D: -
V: TRBV6-1
CDR3: CASSELVTANTGELFF
DNA: TGTGCCAGCAGTGAACTGGTGACAGCCAACACCGGGGAGCTGTTTTTT

size: -
J: TRBJ2-1
D: -
V: TRBV4-3
CDR3: CASSQDNLAYNEQFF
DNA: TGCGCCAGCAGCCAAGATAACCTAGCCTACAATGAGCAGTTCTTC

size: -
J: TRBJ2-5
D: TRBD2
V: TRBV11-3
CDR3: CASSPFTREEGETQYF
DNA: TGTGCCAGCAGCCCTTTTACACGGGAGGAGGGTGAGACCCAGTACTTC

size: -
J: TRBJ2-7
D: TRBD1
V: TRBV10-3
CDR3: CAISPPPGQGGSYEQYF
DNA: TGTGCCATCAGTCCACCTCCGGGACAGGGAGGTTCCTACGAGCAGTACTTC

size: -
J: TRBJ1-3
D: -
V: TRBV2
CDR3: CASSPHGGNTIYF
DNA: TGTGCCAGCAGCCCCCACGGGGGAAACACCATATATTTT

size: few
J: TRBJ1-2
D: -
V: TRBV15
CDR3: CATSASGESYGYTF
DNA: TGTGCCACCAGCGCCTCAGGGGAGAGCTATGGCTACACCTTC

size: -
J: TRBJ2-2
D: TRBD1
V: TRBV6-6
CDR3: CASSYETGQGPGELFF
DNA: TGTGCCAGCAGTTACGAGACGGGACAGGGTCCCGGGGAGCTGTTTTTT

size: once
J: TRBJ2-5
D: -
V: TRBV18
CDR3: CASSPRLDQETQYF
DNA: TGTGCCAGCTCACCACGTCTTGACCAAGAGACCCAGTACTTC

size: -
J: TRBJ2-6
D: -
V: TRBV6-5
CDR3: CAVSKVGGANVLTF
DNA: TGTGCCGTATCCAAGGTGGGCGGGGCCAACGTCCTGACTTTC

size: -
J: TRBJ1-1
D: -
V: TRBV5-1
CDR3: CASSLNNWATEAFF
DNA: TGCGCCAGCAGCTTAAATAACTGGGCCACTGAAGCTTTCTTT

size: -
J: TRBJ2-5
D: -
V: TRBV5-1
CDR3: CASSLRETQYF
DNA: TGCGCCAGCAGCTTGCGGGAGACCCAGTACTTC

size: -
J: TRBJ2-3
D: TRBD2
V: TRBV4-3
CDR3: CASSQDLASGGTDTQYF
DNA: TGCGCCAGCAGCCAAGACTTAGCTAGCGGGGGCACAGATACGCAGTATTTT

size: few
J: TRBJ1-2
D: TRBD1
V: TRBV18
CDR3: CASSPPHRGPYGYTF
DNA: TGTGCCAGCTCACCACCCCACAGGGGTCCGTATGGCTACACCTTC

size: once
J: TRBJ2-5
D: -
V: TRBV5-1
CDR3: CASSLVAGYQETQYF
DNA: TGCGCCAGCAGCTTGGTGGCGGGGTACCAAGAGACCCAGTACTTC

size: medium-sized
J: TRBJ1-3
D: TRBD1
V: TRBV19
CDR3: CASTNRGPGNTIYF
DNA: TGTGCCAGTACCAACAGGGGTCCTGGAAACACCATATATTTT

size: -
J: TRBJ1-6
D: -
V: TRBV19
CDR3: CASADRSHSPLHF
DNA: TGTGCCAGTGCCGACAGGTCCCATTCACCCCTCCACTTT

size: few
J: TRBJ1-5
D: TRBD1
V: TRBV5-5
CDR3: CASSIGTGNQPQHF
DNA: TGTGCCAGCAGCATAGGGACAGGCAATCAGCCCCAGCATTTT

size: -
J: TRBJ1-1
D: TRBD1
V: TRBV6-1
CDR3: CASSGQGAGDTEAFF
DNA: TGTGCCAGCAGTGGACAGGGGGCGGGGGACACTGAAGCTTTCTTT

size: -
J: TRBJ1-1
D: -
V: TRBV7-8
CDR3: CASRTDRTGTEAFF
DNA: TGTGCCAGCAGAACAGACAGGACTGGAACTGAAGCTTTCTTT